This T cell receptor (beta chain) was found in a study of T cell responses to AZD1222 COVID-19 vaccine. General study findings and limits: Unmutated variant regions are reportedly targeted by nearly half of spike-specific TCRs. A rise in Spike-specific TCR breadth and depth followed two AZD1222 doses. Every sample of the repertoires postdated the peak T cell response.

Details on this clone: What it recognizes is unknown.

Repertoires were generated with immunoSEQ multiplex PCR, while TCRdb's copy carries only in-frame clones and drops some. The data hold approximately 70,000 clones, with 88% observed a single time. V was cut by 0 bases and J by 13 bases, with 9 bases left in between. CDR1 MNHEY and CDR2 SMNVEV come from the germline V gene (reference sequence). This CDR3 comprises 12 residues. Source: peripheral blood, taken 28 days after the second dose of the MenACWY control vaccine. This chain connects TRBV27 to TRBJ1-4; D is unclear. The receptor was isolated from an adult who received the MenACWY meningococcal vaccine as a control. Here the CDR3 DNA reads TGTGCCAGCAGTTTATCCCCGCGGGCACTGTTTTTT. This translates into CASSLSPRALFF. The full variable domain, with the rest looked up from reference TRBV27 and TRBJ1-4, is EAQVTQNPRYLITVTGKKLTVTCSQNMNHEYMSWYRQDPGLGLRQIYYSMNVEVTDKGDVPEGYKVSRKEKRNFPLILESPSPNQTSLYFCASSLSPRALFFGSGTQLSVL.